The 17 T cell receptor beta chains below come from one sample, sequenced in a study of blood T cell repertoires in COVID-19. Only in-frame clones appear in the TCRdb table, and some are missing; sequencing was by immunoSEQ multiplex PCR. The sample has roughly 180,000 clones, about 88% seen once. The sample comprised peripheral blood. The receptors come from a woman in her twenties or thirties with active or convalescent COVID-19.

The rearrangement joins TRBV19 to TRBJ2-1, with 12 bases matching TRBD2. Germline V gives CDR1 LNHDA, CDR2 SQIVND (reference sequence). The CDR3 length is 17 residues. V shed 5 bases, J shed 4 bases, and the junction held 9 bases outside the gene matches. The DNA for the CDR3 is TGTGCCAGTAGTCCATGGACTAGCGGGACAATTTACAATGAGCAGTTCTTC. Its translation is CASSPWTSGTIYNEQFF.

The CDR3 loop is CASSPPGGVHGYTF. The CDR3 coding sequence is TGTGCCAGCAGCCCACCCGGGGGGGTTCATGGCTACACCTTC. The V call is TRBV28, the J call TRBJ1-2; possible D gene TRBD1, 5 bases. Trimming pared 6 bases from V and 6 bases from J, leaving 17 bases between. This CDR3 has 14 residues. Germline-derived CDR1 and CDR2 are MDHEN and SYDVKM.

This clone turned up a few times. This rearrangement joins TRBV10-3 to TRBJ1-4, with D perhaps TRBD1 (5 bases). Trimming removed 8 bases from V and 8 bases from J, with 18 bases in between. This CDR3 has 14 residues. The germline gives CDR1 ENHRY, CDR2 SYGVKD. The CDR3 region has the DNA TGTGCCATCGCCCAACAGGAAACTGGGGAAAAACTGTTTTTT. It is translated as CAIAQQETGEKLFF.

CDR3 DNA: TGTGCCAGCAGCTTACCCGGGACAGGTAGGCCCTCTGGGGCCAACGTCCTGACTTTC. Its translation: CASSLPGTGRPSGANVLTF. The chain joins TRBV7-9 to TRBJ2-6, with 8 bases identical to TRBD1. CDR1 is SEHNR, CDR2 FQNEAQ, per germline (reference sequence). This CDR3 region has 19 residues. Germline trimming cut 2 bases from V and 0 bases from J; bases unmatched to any gene: 9.

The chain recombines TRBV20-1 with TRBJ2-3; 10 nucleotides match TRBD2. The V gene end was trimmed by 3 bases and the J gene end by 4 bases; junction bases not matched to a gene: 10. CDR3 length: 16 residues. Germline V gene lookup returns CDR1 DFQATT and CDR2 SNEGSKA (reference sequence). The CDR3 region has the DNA TGCAGTGCTAGTGACTCACTAGCGGGGCTCCCAGATACGCAGTATTTT. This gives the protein CSASDSLAGLPDTQYF.

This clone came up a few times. The CDR3 reads CASSPQQGIYSNQPQHF. CDR3 nucleotides: TGTGCCAGCAGCCCACAACAGGGGATATATAGCAATCAGCCCCAGCATTTT. This rearrangement joins TRBV7-2 to TRBJ1-5; 7 nucleotides align to TRBD1. The CDR3 runs to 17 residues. CDR1 SGHTA and CDR2 FQGNSA come from the germline V gene. Unmatched junction bases numbered 10, after V lost 5 bases and J lost 0 bases.

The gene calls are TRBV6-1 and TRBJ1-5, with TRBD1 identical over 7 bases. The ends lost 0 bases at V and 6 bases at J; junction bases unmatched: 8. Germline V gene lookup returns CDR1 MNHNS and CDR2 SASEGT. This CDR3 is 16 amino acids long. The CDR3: CASSEAYRGGGQPQHF. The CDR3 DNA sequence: TGTGCCAGCAGTGAAGCGTACAGGGGAGGCGGTCAGCCCCAGCATTTT.

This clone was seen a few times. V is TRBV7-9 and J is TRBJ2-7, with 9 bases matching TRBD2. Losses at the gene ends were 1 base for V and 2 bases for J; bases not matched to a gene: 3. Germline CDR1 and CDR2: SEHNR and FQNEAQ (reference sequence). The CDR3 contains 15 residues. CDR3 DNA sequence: TGTGCCAGCAGCTTAGTAGCGGGAGTCCCCTACGAGCAGTACTTC. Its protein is CASSLVAGVPYEQYF. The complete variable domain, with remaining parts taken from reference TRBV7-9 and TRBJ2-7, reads DTGVSQNPRHKITKRGQNVTFRCDPISEHNRLYWYRQTLGQGPEFLTYFQNEAQLEKSRLLSDRFSAERPKGSFSTLEIQRTEQGDSAMYLCASSLVAGVPYEQYFGPGTRLTVT.

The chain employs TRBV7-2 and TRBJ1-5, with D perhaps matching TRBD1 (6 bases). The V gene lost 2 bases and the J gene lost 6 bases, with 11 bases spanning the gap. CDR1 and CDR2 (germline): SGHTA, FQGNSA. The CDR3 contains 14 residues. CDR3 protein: CASSLQRGSQPQHF. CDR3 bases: TGTGCCAGCAGCTTACAGAGGGGGAGTCAGCCCCAGCATTTT.

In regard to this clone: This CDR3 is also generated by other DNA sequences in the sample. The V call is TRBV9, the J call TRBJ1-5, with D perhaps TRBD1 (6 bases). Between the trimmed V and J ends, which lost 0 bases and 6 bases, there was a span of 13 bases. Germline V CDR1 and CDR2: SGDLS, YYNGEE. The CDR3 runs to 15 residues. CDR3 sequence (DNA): TGTGCCAGCAGCGTAGGGGATAGGGGGAGTCAGCCCCAGCATTTT. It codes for CASSVGDRGSQPQHF.

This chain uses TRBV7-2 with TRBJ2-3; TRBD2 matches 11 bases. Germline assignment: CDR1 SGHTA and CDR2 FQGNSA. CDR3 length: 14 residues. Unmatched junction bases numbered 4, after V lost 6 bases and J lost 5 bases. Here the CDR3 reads CASRLAGVRDTQYF. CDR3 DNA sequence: TGTGCCAGCAGACTAGCGGGAGTGAGAGATACGCAGTATTTT. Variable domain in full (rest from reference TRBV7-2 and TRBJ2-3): GAGVSQSPSNKVTEKGKDVELRCDPISGHTALYWYRQSLGQGLEFLIYFQGNSAPDKSGLPSDRFSAERTGGSVSTLTIQRTQQEDSAVYLCASRLAGVRDTQYFGPGTRLTVL.

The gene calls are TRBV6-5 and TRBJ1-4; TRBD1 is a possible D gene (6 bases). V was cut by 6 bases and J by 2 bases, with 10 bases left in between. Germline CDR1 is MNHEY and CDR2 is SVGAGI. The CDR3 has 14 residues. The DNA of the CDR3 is TGTGCCAGCAGCCCAACAGGGACTAATGAAAAACTGTTTTTT. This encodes CASSPTGTNEKLFF.

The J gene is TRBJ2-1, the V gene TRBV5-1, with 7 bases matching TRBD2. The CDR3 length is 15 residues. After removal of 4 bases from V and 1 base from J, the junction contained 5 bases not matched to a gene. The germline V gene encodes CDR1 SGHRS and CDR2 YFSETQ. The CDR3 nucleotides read TGCGCCAGCAGCCCGGGGGGAGGATCCTACAATGAGCAGTTCTTC. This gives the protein CASSPGGGSYNEQFF.

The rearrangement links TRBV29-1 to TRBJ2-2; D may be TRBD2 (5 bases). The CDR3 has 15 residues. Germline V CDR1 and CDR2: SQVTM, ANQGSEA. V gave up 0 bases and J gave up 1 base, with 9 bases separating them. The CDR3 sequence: CSVEDRGRNTGELFF. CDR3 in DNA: TGCAGCGTTGAAGATCGAGGGCGGAACACCGGGGAGCTGTTTTTT.

CDR3 nucleotides: TGTGCCACCAGCGCCCGACAGGGTACGGATTCACCCCTCCACTTT. This sequence encodes CATSARQGTDSPLHF. The rearrangement joins TRBV15 to TRBJ1-6; 7 bases map to TRBD1. In germline, CDR1 is LNHNV, CDR2 YYDKDF (reference sequence). There are 15 residues in the CDR3. J gave up 8 bases and V 5 bases, and 9 bases lay outside the gene matches.

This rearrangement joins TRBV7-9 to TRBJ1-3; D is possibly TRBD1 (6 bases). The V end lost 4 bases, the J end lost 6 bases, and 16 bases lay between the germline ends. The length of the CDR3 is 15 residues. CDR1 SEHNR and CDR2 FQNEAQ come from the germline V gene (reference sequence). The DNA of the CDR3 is TGTGCCAGCAGCTACTTTACAGGGAATATAAACACCATATATTTT. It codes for CASSYFTGNINTIYF.

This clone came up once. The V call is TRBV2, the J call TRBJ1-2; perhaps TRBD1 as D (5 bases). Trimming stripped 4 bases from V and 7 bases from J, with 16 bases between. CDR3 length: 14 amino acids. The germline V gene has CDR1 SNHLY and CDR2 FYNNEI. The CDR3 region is CASSGSWGEGGYTF. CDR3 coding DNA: TGTGCCAGCAGTGGAAGCTGGGGGGAAGGTGGCTACACCTTC.